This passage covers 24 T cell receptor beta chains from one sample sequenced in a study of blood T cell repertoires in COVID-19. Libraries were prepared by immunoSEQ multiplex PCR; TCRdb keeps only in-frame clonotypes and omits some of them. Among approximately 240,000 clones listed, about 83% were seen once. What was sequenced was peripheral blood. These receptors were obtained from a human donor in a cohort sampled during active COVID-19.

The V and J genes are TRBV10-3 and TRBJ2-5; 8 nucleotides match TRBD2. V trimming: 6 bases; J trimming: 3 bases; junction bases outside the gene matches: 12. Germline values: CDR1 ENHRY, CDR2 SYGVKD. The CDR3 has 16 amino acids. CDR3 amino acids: CAIRGSGVEGKETQYF. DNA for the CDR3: TGTGCCATCAGGGGTAGCGGGGTAGAAGGAAAAGAGACCCAGTACTTC.

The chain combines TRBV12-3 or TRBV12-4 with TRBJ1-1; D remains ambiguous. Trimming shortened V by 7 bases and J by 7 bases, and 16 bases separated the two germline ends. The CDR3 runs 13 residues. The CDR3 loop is CASTTTRSGEAFF. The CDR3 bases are TGTGCCAGCACCACGACTCGGAGCGGTGAAGCTTTCTTT.

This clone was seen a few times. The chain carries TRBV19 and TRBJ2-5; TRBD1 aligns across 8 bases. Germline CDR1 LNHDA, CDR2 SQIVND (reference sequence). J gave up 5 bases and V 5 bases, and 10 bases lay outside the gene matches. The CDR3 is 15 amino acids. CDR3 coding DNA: TGTGCCAGTAGTCCAGGGGGACAGGACCTGGAGACCCAGTACTTC. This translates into CASSPGGQDLETQYF.

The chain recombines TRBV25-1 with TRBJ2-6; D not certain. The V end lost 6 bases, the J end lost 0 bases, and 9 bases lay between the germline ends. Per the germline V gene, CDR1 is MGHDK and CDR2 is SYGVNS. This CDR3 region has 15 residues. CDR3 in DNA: TGTGCCAGCAGCCAGGCTTTCTCTGGGGCCAACGTCCTGACTTTC. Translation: CASSQAFSGANVLTF.

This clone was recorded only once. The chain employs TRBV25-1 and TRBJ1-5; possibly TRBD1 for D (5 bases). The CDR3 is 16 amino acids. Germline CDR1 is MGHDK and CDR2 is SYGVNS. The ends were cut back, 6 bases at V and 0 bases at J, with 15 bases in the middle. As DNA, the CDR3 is TGTGCCAGCAGCCTAAGGTCGGGGGATAGCAATCAGCCCCAGCATTTT. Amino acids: CASSLRSGDSNQPQHF.

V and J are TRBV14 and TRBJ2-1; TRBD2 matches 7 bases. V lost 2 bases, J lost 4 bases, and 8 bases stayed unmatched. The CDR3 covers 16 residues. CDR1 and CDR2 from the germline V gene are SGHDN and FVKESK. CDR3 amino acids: CASSQWEGGDYNEQFF. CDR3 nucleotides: TGTGCCAGCAGCCAATGGGAGGGAGGAGATTACAATGAGCAGTTCTTC. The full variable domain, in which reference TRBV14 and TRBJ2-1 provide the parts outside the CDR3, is EAGVTQFPSHSVIEKGQTVTLRCDPISGHDNLYWYRRVMGKEIKFLLHFVKESKQDESGMPNNRFLAERTGGTYSTLKVQPAELEDSGVYFCASSQWEGGDYNEQFFGPGTRLTVL.

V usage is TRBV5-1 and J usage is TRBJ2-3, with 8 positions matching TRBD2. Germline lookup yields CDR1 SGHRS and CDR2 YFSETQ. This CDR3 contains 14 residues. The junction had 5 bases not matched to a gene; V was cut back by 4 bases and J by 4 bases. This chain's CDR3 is CASSNRGGADTQYF. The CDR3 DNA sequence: TGCGCCAGCAGCAACCGGGGGGGCGCAGATACGCAGTATTTT.

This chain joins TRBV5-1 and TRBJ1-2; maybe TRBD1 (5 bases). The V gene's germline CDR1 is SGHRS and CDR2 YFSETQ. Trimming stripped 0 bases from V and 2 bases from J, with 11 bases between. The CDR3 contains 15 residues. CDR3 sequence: CASSLVPGYNYGYTF. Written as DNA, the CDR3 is TGCGCCAGCAGCTTGGTACCAGGGTACAACTATGGCTACACCTTC.

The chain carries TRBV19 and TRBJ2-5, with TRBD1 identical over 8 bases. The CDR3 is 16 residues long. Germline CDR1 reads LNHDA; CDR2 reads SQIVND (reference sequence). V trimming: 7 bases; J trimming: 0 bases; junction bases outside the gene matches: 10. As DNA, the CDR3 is TGTGCCAGTAATCCAGGGAGGACAGGGAACCAAGAGACCCAGTACTTC. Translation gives CASNPGRTGNQETQYF.

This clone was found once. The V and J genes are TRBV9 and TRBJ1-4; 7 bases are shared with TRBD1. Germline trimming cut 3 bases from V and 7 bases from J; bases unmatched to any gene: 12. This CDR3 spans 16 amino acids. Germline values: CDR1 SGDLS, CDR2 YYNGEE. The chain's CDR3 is CASSEDPTGVGEKLFF. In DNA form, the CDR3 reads TGTGCCAGCAGCGAAGATCCTACAGGGGTTGGTGAAAAACTGTTTTTT.

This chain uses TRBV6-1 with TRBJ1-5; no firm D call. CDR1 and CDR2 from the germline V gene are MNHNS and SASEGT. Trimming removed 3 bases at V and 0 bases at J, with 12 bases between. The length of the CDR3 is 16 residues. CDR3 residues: CASSEEGSYSNQPQHF. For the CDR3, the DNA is TGTGCCAGCAGTGAGGAGGGATCTTATAGCAATCAGCCCCAGCATTTT.

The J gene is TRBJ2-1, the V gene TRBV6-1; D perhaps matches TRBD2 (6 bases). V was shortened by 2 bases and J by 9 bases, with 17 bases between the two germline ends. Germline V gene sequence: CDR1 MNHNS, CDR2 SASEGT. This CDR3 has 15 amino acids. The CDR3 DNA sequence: TGTGCCAGCAGTGAAAACGAGGGAGGACGAGCTGAGCAGTTCTTC. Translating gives CASSENEGGRAEQFF.

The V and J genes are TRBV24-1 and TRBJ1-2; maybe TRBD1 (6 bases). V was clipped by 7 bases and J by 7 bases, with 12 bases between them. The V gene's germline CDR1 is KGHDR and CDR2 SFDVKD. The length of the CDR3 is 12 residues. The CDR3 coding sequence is TGTGCCACCAGGGGACACAATATTGGCTACACCTTC. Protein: CATRGHNIGYTF.

The CDR3 loop is CASSSRRSQNEQFF. The CDR3 DNA is TGTGCCAGCAGCTCTAGGAGGAGCCAAAATGAGCAGTTCTTC. This chain uses TRBV11-3 with TRBJ2-1; tentative D call: TRBD2 (5 bases). V was clipped by 4 bases and J by 7 bases, with 14 bases between them. This CDR3 contains 14 residues. Germline V gives CDR1 SGHNT, CDR2 YENEEA.

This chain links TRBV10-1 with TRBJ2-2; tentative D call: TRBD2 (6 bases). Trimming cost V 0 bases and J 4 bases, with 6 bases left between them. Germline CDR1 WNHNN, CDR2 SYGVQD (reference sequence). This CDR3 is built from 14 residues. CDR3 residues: CASSESAGTGELFF. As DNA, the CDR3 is TGCGCCAGCAGTGAGTCAGCGGGCACCGGGGAGCTGTTTTTT.

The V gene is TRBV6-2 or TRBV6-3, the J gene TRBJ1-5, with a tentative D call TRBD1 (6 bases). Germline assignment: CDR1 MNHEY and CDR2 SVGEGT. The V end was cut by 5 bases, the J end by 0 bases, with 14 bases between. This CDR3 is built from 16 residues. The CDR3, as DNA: TGTGCCAGCAGTGATGACAGGTCCGCTAGCAATCAGCCCCAGCATTTT. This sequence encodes CASSDDRSASNQPQHF.

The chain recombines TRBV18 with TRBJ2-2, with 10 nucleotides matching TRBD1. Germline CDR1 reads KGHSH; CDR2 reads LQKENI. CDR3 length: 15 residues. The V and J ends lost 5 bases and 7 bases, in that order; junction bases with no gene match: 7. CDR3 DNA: TGTGCCAGCTCATTTGGACAGGGGGTCGGCGGGGAGCTGTTTTTT. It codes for CASSFGQGVGGELFF.

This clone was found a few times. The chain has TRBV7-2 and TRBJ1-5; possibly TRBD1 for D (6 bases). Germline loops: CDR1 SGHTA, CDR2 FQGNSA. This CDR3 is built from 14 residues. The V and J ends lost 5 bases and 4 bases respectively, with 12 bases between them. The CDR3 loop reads CASSVTGKNQPQHF. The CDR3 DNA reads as TGTGCCAGCAGCGTCACAGGGAAAAATCAGCCCCAGCATTTT.

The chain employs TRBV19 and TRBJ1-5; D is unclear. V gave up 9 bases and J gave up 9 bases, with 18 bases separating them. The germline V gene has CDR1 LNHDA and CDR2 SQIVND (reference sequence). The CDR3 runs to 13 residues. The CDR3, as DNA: TGTGCCAGCCCAGACCGGAGGGTAGGGCCCCAGCATTTT. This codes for CASPDRRVGPQHF.

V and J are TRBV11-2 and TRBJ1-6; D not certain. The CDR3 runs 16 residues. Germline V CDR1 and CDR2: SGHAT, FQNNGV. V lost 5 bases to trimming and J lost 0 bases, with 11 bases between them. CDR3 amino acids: CASSLSASSYNSPLHF. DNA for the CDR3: TGTGCCAGCAGCCTAAGTGCGAGCTCCTATAATTCACCCCTCCACTTT. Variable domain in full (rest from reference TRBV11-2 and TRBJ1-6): EAGVAQSPRYKIIEKRQSVAFWCNPISGHATLYWYQQILGQGPKLLIQFQNNGVVDDSQLPKDRFSAERLKGVDSTLKIQPAKLEDSAVYLCASSLSASSYNSPLHFGNGTRLTVT.

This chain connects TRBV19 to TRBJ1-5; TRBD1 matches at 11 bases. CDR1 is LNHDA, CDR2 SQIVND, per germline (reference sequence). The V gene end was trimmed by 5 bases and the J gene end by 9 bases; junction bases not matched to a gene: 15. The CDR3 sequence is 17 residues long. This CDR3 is CASSPDLGTGGFRPQHF. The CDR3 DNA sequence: TGTGCCAGTAGTCCCGATTTGGGGACAGGGGGATTTCGGCCCCAGCATTTT.

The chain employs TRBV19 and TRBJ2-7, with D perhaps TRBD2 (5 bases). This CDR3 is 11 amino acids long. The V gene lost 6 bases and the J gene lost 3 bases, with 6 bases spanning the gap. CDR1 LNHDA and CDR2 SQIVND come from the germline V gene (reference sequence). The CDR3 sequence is CASRGDYEQYF. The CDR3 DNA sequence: TGTGCCAGTAGGGGAGACTACGAGCAGTACTTC.

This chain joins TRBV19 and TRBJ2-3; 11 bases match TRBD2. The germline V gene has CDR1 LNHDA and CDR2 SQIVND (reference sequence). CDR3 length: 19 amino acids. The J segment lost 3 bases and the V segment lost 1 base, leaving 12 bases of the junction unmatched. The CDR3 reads CASSIVGLGLAVGTDTQYF. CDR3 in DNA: TGTGCCAGTAGTATAGTAGGACTGGGACTAGCGGTGGGAACAGATACGCAGTATTTT.

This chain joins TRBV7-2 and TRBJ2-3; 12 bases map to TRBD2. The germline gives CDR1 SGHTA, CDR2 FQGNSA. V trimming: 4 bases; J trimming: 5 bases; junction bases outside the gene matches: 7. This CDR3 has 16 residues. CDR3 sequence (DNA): TGTGCCAGCAGCTCACGACTAGCGGGAGCAAGAGATACGCAGTATTTT. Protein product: CASSSRLAGARDTQYF.